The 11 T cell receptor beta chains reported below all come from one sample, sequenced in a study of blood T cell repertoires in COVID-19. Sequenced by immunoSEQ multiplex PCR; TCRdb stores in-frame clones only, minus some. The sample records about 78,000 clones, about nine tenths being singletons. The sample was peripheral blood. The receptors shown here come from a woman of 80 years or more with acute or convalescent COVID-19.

This CDR3 is CATSGQGDSNQPQHF. CDR3 in DNA: TGTGCCACCAGCGGACAGGGGGATAGCAATCAGCCCCAGCATTTT. The chain has TRBV24-1 and TRBJ1-5; 10 positions agree with TRBD1. V shed 7 bases and J 0 bases; nucleotides not matched to a gene: 2. The CDR3 has 15 amino acids. Germline V gene sequence: CDR1 KGHDR, CDR2 SFDVKD.

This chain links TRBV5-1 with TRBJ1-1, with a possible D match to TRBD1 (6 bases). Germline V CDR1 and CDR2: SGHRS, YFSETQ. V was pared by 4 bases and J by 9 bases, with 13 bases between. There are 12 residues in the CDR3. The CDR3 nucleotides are TGCGCCAGCAGCCATGAAGGGGGACAAGCTTTCTTT. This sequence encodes CASSHEGGQAFF.

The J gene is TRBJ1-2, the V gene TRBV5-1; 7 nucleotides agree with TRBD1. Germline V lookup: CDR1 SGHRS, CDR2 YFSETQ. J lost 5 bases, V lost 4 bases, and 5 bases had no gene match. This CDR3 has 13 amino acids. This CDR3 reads CASSLGQVYGYTF. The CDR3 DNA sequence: TGCGCCAGCAGCCTAGGACAGGTATATGGCTACACCTTC.

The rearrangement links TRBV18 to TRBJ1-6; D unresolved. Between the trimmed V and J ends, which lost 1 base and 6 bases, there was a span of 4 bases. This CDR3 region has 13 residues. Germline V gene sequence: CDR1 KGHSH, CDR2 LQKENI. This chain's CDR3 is CASSPLSNSPLHF. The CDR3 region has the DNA TGTGCCAGCTCACCACTATCTAATTCACCCCTCCACTTT.

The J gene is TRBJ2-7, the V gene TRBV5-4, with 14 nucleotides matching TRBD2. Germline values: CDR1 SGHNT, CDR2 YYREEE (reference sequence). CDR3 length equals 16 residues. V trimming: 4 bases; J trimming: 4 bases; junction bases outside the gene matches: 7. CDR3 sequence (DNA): TGTGCCAGCAGCATCGGGACTAGCGGGAGTCGGTACGAGCAGTACTTC. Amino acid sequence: CASSIGTSGSRYEQYF.

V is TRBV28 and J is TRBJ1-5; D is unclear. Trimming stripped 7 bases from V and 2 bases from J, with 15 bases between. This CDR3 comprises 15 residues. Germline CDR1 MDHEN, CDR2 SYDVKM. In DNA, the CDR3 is TGTGCCAGCACCATCATACAGAGAGGCAATCAGCCCCAGCATTTT. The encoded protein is CASTIIQRGNQPQHF.

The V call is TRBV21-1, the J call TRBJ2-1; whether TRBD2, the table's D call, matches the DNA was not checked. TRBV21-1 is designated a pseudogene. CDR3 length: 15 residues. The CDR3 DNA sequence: TGTGCCAGCAGCAAACTAGCGGGAGAGGACAATGAGCAGTTCTTC. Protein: CASSKLAGEDNEQFF.

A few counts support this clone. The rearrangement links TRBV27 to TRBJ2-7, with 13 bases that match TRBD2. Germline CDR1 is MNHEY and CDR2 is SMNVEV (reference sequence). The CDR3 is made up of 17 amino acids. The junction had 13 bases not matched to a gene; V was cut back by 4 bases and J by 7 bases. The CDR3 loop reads CASSSRPGLAGVFEQYF. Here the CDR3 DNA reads TGTGCCAGCAGTTCCAGACCCGGACTAGCGGGAGTTTTTGAGCAGTACTTC.

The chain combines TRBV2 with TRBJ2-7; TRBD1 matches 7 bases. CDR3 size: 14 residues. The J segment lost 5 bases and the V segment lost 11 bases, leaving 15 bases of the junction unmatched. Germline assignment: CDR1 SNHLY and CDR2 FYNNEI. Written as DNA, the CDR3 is TGTGCCTGCATACAAGGGGGCGTTAAGAACGAGCAGTACTTC. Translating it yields CACIQGGVKNEQYF.

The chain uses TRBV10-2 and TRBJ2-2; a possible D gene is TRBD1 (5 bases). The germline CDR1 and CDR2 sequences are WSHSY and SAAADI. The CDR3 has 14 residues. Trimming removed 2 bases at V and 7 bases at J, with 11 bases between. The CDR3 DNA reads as TGCGCCAGCAGTGAGAGGGGTACCGGCGGGGAGCTGTTTTTT. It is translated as CASSERGTGGELFF.

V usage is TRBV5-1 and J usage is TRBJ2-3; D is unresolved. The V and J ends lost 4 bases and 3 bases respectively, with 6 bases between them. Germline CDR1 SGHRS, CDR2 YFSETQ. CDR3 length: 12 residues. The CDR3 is CASSPNTDTQYF. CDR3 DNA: TGCGCCAGCAGCCCTAATACAGATACGCAGTATTTT.